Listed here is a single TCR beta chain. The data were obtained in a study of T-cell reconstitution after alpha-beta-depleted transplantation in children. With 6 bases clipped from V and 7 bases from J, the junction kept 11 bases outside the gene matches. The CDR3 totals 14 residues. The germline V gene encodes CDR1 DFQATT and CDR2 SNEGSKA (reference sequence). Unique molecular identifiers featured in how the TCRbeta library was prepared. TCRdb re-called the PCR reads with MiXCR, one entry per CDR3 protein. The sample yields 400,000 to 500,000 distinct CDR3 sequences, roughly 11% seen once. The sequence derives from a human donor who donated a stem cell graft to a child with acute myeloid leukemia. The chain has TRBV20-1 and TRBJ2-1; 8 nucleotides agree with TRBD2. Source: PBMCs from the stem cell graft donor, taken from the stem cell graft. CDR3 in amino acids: CSALRGARGNEQFF. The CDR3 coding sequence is TGCAGTGCGTTGCGGGGGGCCCGAGGGAATGAGCAGTTCTTC.